Sequencing of this T cell receptor (beta chain) was carried out in a study of shared clonotypes between healthy human individuals. This clone came up a few times. Its antigen remains unknown. Here immunoSEQ multiplex PCR was the method, and the copy in TCRdb shows in-frame clones only, minus some. The sample gives roughly 550,000 clones, around 95% of which show up once; 0.11% is in the top ten. Per germline, CDR1 MGHDK and CDR2 SYGVNS. V lost 6 bases and J 3 bases, leaving 11 bases between the germline ends. This CDR3 is 13 amino acids long. CD45RO-negative cells were positively selected for CCR7, leaving out terminally differentiated effector memory CD45RA+ cells. The study, taken as a whole, reports: Sampling covered nothing but blood. Tissue TCR repertoires likely differ from those found in blood. Naive subsets generally exceeded memory subsets in estimated richness. Several donors showed sharing of approximately 5% of naive CD4 clonotypes.

Sample: naive CD8+ T cells sorted from blood. The origin of this receptor is a woman aged 25 to 45 in good health. This sequence joins TRBV25-1 and TRBJ1-1; D uncertain. CDR3 nucleotides: TGTGCCAGCAGGGACGGGGTTGACACTGAAGCTTTCTTT. It specifies CASRDGVDTEAFF. Variable domain in full (rest from reference TRBV25-1 and TRBJ1-1): EADIYQTPRYLVIGTGKKITLECSQTMGHDKMYWYQQDPGMELHLIHYSYGVNSTEKGDLSSESTVSRIRTEHFPLTLESARPSHTSQYLCASRDGVDTEAFFGQGTRLTVV.